This TCR beta chain is drawn from a study of shared clonotypes between healthy human individuals. For each subset, genomic DNA was distributed in equal portions over several immunoSEQ plates. It was approximately 0.2 ug DNA, approximately 30,000 T cell genomes, that sorted-subset replicate PCRs used. Assay used: immunoSEQ multiplex PCR; TCRdb lists only in-frame clones, some missing. The sample contains fewer than 3 million clones, just under 95% of which appear only once. This CDR3 comprises 16 residues. The germline V gene has CDR1 MDHEN and CDR2 SYDVKM. The V and J ends lost 3 bases and 4 bases, in that order; junction bases with no gene match: 9. Negatively enriched CD4+ T cells were divided by CD45RA into naive and memory.

Sample: naive CD4+ T cells from PBMCs. Described subset: CD45RA+ positively selected. This sequence was found in a man between 18 and 29 years old in good health. Some clones in this sample may be carry-over from other donors' samples. The V gene is TRBV28, the J gene TRBJ2-3; 8 nucleotides align to TRBD1. The CDR3 DNA reads as TGTGCCAGCAGTTTGCAGGGGGCATTACGGGCAGATACGCAGTATTTT. Encoded protein: CASSLQGALRADTQYF.